Sequencing of this TCR beta chain was carried out in a study of cytomegalovirus exposure and HLA in healthy donors. Study at large: In a later analysis, the roughly 120 validation repertoires were reported to have used the same platform as the 666 first-cohort repertoires.

TCRdb's copy holds only in-frame clones and misses some; the assay was immunoSEQ multiplex PCR. The repertoire holds roughly 90,000 clones, 85% seen once, with more than 20% in the top ten. General observations from the study: Overall, approximately 150 TCR beta chains were annotated as cytomegalovirus-associated. According to reports, the classifier identified cytomegalovirus status with high specificity and sensitivity.

The CDR3 loop spans 14 amino acids. The V gene lost 0 bases and the J gene lost 1 base, with 8 bases spanning the gap. Germline loops: CDR1 SGHDT, CDR2 YYEEEE. A word on this clone: What it binds is not known.

The material sequenced was PBMCs. This chain uses TRBV5-6 with TRBJ2-7, with D possibly TRBD1 on 5 matching bases. The source is a man aged 18 to 30 in good health and CMV-seropositive. The CDR3 sequence: CASSLGTISYEQYF. The CDR3 DNA sequence: TGTGCCAGCAGCTTGGGGACAATATCCTACGAGCAGTACTTC.